The source of this T cell receptor beta chain is a study of blood T cell repertoires in COVID-19. Germline V gene sequence: CDR1 MGHRA, CDR2 YSYEKL. V dropped 8 bases and J dropped 4 bases, with 8 bases sitting between them. The CDR3 consists of 11 residues. TCRdb keeps only in-frame clones here, not all; method: immunoSEQ multiplex PCR. The sample carries a few hundred thousand clones, roughly 85% recorded once. Sequenced sample: PBMCs or T cells enriched from blood (not recorded which). The TCR comes from a woman aged 25 to 39 who had recovered from COVID-19. The rearrangement uses TRBV4-1 and TRBJ1-1; D gene unclear. CDR3 amino acids: CASQRGTEAFF. The DNA of the CDR3 is TGCGCCAGCCAGCGGGGCACTGAAGCTTTCTTT.